These T cell receptor beta chains were read from a single sample in a study of CD8 T cells in ankylosing spondylitis. TCRdb called the 5' RACE reads again in MiXCR, with one record for every CDR3 protein. The sample lists around 130,000 distinct CDR3 sequences, about 15% occurring once. The specimen was blood, either unsorted or a sorted T cell fraction (not recorded which). The origin of the receptors is a male donor with ankylosing spondylitis. Each CDR3 is given with its conserved first and last residue. The D gene is left open where the match is weak. Clone size appears in some rows only: once, few, many, or a class for an expanded clone.

d_call	j_call	v_call	clone_size	cdr3_nt	cdr3_aa
-	TRBJ1-5	TRBV18	few	TGTGCCAGCTCACTCCGGGCAGCCGGCAATCAGCCCCAGCATTTT	CASSLRAAGNQPQHF
-	TRBJ1-6	TRBV7-9	-	TGTGCCAGCAGCACGGCCAGGGCGACCCAGAATTCACCCCTCCACTTT	CASSTARATQNSPLHF
TRBD2	TRBJ2-7	TRBV20-1	-	TGCAGTGCCTCCGGGACTAGCTTATCCTACGAGCAGTACTTC	CSASGTSLSYEQYF
TRBD1	TRBJ1-5	TRBV20-1	-	TGCAGTGCTCGGACAGGGGTACGCCAGCCCCAGCATTTT	CSARTGVRQPQHF
-	TRBJ2-4	TRBV20-1	few	TGCAGTGCTAGAGGGCCGAGCCTTGGGAACATTCAGTACTTC	CSARGPSLGNIQYF
-	TRBJ2-2	TRBV6-1	few	TGTGCCAGCAGTGAAGCAGGTACCGGGGAGCTGTTTTTT	CASSEAGTGELFF
TRBD1	TRBJ2-3	TRBV7-9	few	TGTGCCAGCAGCCCCAACAGGGGGACCCGGACAGATACGCAGTATTTT	CASSPNRGTRTDTQYF
-	TRBJ1-2	TRBV19	-	TGTGCCAGTAGTGTTAGGGACGGACTTTTCTATGGCTACACCTTC	CASSVRDGLFYGYTF
-	TRBJ2-1	TRBV7-2	few	TGTGCCAGCAGCTTATGGGACGGGGCGTCAGCCAATGAGCAGTTCTTC	CASSLWDGASANEQFF
-	TRBJ2-1	TRBV14	many	TGTGCCAGCAGCGTCTATTGGGGCTCCTACAATGAGCAGTTCTTC	CASSVYWGSYNEQFF
-	TRBJ2-3	TRBV7-9	few	TGTGTCAGCGGGCGTGTAGATACGCAGTATTTT	CVSGRVDTQYF
-	TRBJ2-7	TRBV3-1	-	TGTGCCAGCAGCCCCTTTGGTCGTCCCTACGAGCAGTACTTC	CASSPFGRPYEQYF
-	TRBJ2-7	TRBV20-1	-	TGCAGTGCTAGAGTACGGACTCCCATGACGGAGCAGTACTTC	CSARVRTPMTEQYF
-	TRBJ1-4	TRBV4-1	few	TGCGCCAGCTCCCGGAATGAAAAACTGTTTTTT	CASSRNEKLFF
TRBD2	TRBJ2-7	TRBV11-1	few	TGTGCCAGCAGCCCCGGAGCGGGGGACCCCCTAGCGGGAGGGCTCCACGAGCAGTACTTC	CASSPGAGDPLAGGLHEQYF
-	TRBJ2-5	TRBV13	many	TGTGCCAGCAGCTTATGGTACTCGGAGACCCAGTACTTC	CASSLWYSETQYF
-	TRBJ2-6	TRBV6-2/TRBV6-3	-	TGTGCCAGCAGTTATAGCTCTGGGGCCAACGTCCTGACTTTC	CASSYSSGANVLTF
-	TRBJ1-1	TRBV11-3	-	TGTGCCAGCAGCCCTAACAGGAACACTGAAGCTTTCTTT	CASSPNRNTEAFF
-	TRBJ2-7	TRBV18	-	TGTGCCAGCTCACCAGGGGTGGGCTACTACGAGCAGTACTTC	CASSPGVGYYEQYF
-	TRBJ2-7	TRBV4-3	many	TGCGCCAGCAGCCAAGGGGCAGGGAGAAACGAGCAGTACTTC	CASSQGAGRNEQYF
-	TRBJ1-1	TRBV7-9	-	TGTGCCAGCAGCTTCTTTGGCACTGAAGCTTTCTTT	CASSFFGTEAFF
TRBD1	TRBJ2-7	TRBV9	few	TGTGCCAGCAGCGTGGCAGTGACAGGGGGCTACGAGCAGTACTTC	CASSVAVTGGYEQYF
-	TRBJ2-2	TRBV12-3/TRBV12-4	few	TGTGCCAGCAGTTTATATGGGGGAGCCGGGGAGCTGTTTTTT	CASSLYGGAGELFF
-	TRBJ2-2	TRBV24-1	-	TGTGCCACCGGTACCGGGGAGCTGTTTTTT	CATGTGELFF
TRBD2	TRBJ2-1	TRBV27	-	TGTGCCAGCAGTCCCACGGGGGGGGAGCAGTTCTTC	CASSPTGGEQFF
-	TRBJ2-1	TRBV11-1	many	TGTGCCAGCAGCTTAAGGTCAGGGGGGTCCTACAATGAGCAGTTCTTC	CASSLRSGGSYNEQFF
-	TRBJ2-2	TRBV2	-	TGTGCCAGCAGTGAATGGGGCTGGGGTGGAGACGGGGAGCTGTTTTTT	CASSEWGWGGDGELFF
-	TRBJ1-1	TRBV19	-	TGTGCCAGTAGTATGTGGACTGAAGCTTTCTTT	CASSMWTEAFF
-	TRBJ2-7	TRBV27	-	TGTGCCAGCAGGTCCATTTTCCACGAGCAGTACTTC	CASRSIFHEQYF
-	TRBJ1-1	TRBV28	few	TGTGCCAGCAGTGCCGGATGGAACACTGAAGCTTTCTTT	CASSAGWNTEAFF
TRBD2	TRBJ2-1	TRBV7-3	-	TGTGCCAGCAGCTTAATAAGCGGGAGGCCTGAAGAGGATGAGCAGTTCTTC	CASSLISGRPEEDEQFF
-	TRBJ1-2	TRBV20-1	few	TGCAGTGCTAGAGATGTTGGGGTTAACTATGGCTACACCTTC	CSARDVGVNYGYTF
-	TRBJ2-3	TRBV9	few	TGTGCCAGCAGGGACGGGGCAGACACAGATACGCAGTATTTT	CASRDGADTDTQYF
TRBD1	TRBJ2-1	TRBV7-9	-	TGTGCCAGCAGCCCTTCGGACAGGGGATCCTACAATGAGCAGTTCTTC	CASSPSDRGSYNEQFF
-	TRBJ1-5	TRBV7-8	-	TGTGCCAGCAGCTCAATACAGGGCCTCTATAGCAATCAGCCCCAGCATTTT	CASSSIQGLYSNQPQHF
-	TRBJ2-7	TRBV7-8	few	TGTGCCAGCAGCCCCCCCCCCAGGAGGGCCTACGAGCAGTACTTC	CASSPPPRRAYEQYF
-	TRBJ2-5	TRBV15	few	TGTGCCACCAGCAGAGATCGGGTCGAGGAGACCCAGTACTTC	CATSRDRVEETQYF
-	TRBJ2-7	TRBV5-1	-	TGCGCCAGCAGCTTGGTTCAGGGAACCTACGAGCAGTACTTC	CASSLVQGTYEQYF
-	TRBJ1-2	TRBV27	-	TGTGCCAGCAGTGTCAATCCTACGGCTGGCTACACCTTC	CASSVNPTAGYTF
TRBD2	TRBJ2-2	TRBV20-1	-	TGCAGTGCTGGGGACTACTCGAACACCGGGGAGCTGTTTTTT	CSAGDYSNTGELFF
TRBD1	TRBJ2-6	TRBV29-1	once	TGCAGCGTCTCTCCGGGACAGGGGTCCGTCCTGACTTTC	CSVSPGQGSVLTF
-	TRBJ2-1	TRBV4-3	few	TGCGCCAGCAGCCAAGAAACAGACTACTCCTACAATGAGCAGTTCTTC	CASSQETDYSYNEQFF
-	TRBJ1-4	TRBV20-1	-	TGCAGTGCTAGGTGGGGCAGGGGACATGAAAAACTGTTTTTT	CSARWGRGHEKLFF
TRBD2	TRBJ2-3	TRBV20-1	few	TGCAGTGCTAGAGATCTTTCCGGGAGGGGAAGCACAGATACGCAGTATTTT	CSARDLSGRGSTDTQYF
TRBD2	TRBJ2-1	TRBV20-1	-	TGCAGTGCTAGAGATCTAGTAGCGGGCTTGGGGAATGAGCAGTTCTTC	CSARDLVAGLGNEQFF